The 28 T cell receptor beta chains given below trace back to one sample, sequenced in a study of T cell responses to AZD1222 COVID-19 vaccine. Sequenced by immunoSEQ multiplex PCR; TCRdb stores in-frame clones only, minus some. The sample records around 140,000 clones, more than 75% being singletons. Sequenced material: peripheral blood, taken 28 days after the second AZD1222 dose. The receptors were gathered from an adult who received the AZD1222 COVID-19 vaccine.

This rearrangement joins TRBV5-1 to TRBJ2-3; D unclear. The length of the CDR3 is 15 residues. V was clipped by 4 bases and J by 0 bases, with 12 bases between them. Per germline, CDR1 SGHRS and CDR2 YFSETQ. The CDR3 spells CASSPQKSSTDTQYF. In DNA, the CDR3 is TGCGCCAGCAGCCCCCAGAAATCTAGCACAGATACGCAGTATTTT.

The chain couples TRBV11-2 to TRBJ2-7; D is unclear. Germline-derived CDR1 and CDR2 are SGHAT and FQNNGV. The CDR3 totals 15 residues. Deletions cut 1 base from V and 2 bases from J, with 12 bases between. The CDR3: CASSLGSLETYEQYF. In DNA, the CDR3 is TGTGCCAGCAGCTTAGGATCCCTAGAAACCTACGAGCAGTACTTC.

This clone was counted once. J is TRBJ1-5 and V is TRBV2; D unresolved. Germline V CDR1 and CDR2: SNHLY, FYNNEI. Deletions cut 2 bases from V and 4 bases from J, with 9 bases between. The CDR3 is 14 amino acids. The CDR3: CASSERSQNQPQHF. The CDR3 region has the DNA TGTGCCAGCAGTGAACGTTCTCAGAATCAGCCCCAGCATTTT.

The rearrangement uses TRBV3-1 (or the pseudogene TRBV3-2) and TRBJ1-2, with TRBD1 matching 7 bases. From germline, CDR1 is LGHDT and CDR2 YNNKEL (reference sequence). CDR3 length equals 13 residues. The V segment lost 7 bases and the J segment 4 bases; nucleotides outside the gene matches: 6. CDR3 sequence: CASTPAGGYGYTF. The CDR3 nucleotides are TGTGCCAGCACCCCAGCAGGGGGCTATGGCTACACCTTC.

This chain connects TRBV18 to TRBJ1-1, with TRBD1 matching over 7 bases. Germline V CDR1 and CDR2: KGHSH, LQKENI. With 3 bases clipped from V and 4 bases from J, the junction kept 5 bases outside the gene matches. CDR3 length: 14 amino acids. CDR3 coding DNA: TGTGCCAGCTCACCGTATGGGGACAGCACTGAAGCTTTCTTT. As protein: CASSPYGDSTEAFF.

The genes are TRBV11-1 and TRBJ2-2; the match to TRBD1 covers 7 bases. Trimming at V came to 0 bases and at J to 3 bases, leaving 1 base not matched to a gene. Germline V gene sequence: CDR1 SGHAT, CDR2 FQDESV (reference sequence). The CDR3 has 15 amino acids. This CDR3 is CASSLAQGDTGELFF. The DNA for the CDR3 is TGTGCCAGCAGCTTAGCGCAGGGGGACACCGGGGAGCTGTTTTTT.

This chain uses TRBV27 with TRBJ1-1; D remains ambiguous. Trimming left V 7 bases short and J 0 bases short, with 15 bases between. CDR1 and CDR2 (germline): MNHEY, SMNVEV (reference sequence). The CDR3 totals 15 residues. CDR3: CASTNLMDLNTEAFF. The CDR3 DNA reads TGTGCCAGCACCAACCTGATGGACTTGAACACTGAAGCTTTCTTT.

The rearrangement joins TRBV24-1 to TRBJ2-1; no clear D gene. Germline loops: CDR1 KGHDR, CDR2 SFDVKD. The CDR3 loop spans 21 amino acids. Trimming removed 0 bases from V and 0 bases from J, with 23 bases in between. The CDR3 DNA reads TGTGCCACCAGTGATTTGCAACGGGCCGACCCCCCATCCGGCTCCTACAATGAGCAGTTCTTC. It translates to CATSDLQRADPPSGSYNEQFF.

CDR3 sequence (DNA): TGTGCCAGCAGTTACCGACAGAACGGTGGCTACACCTTC. Protein sequence: CASSYRQNGGYTF. The chain uses TRBV12-1 and TRBJ1-2; the table's TRBD1 call for D was not verified on the DNA. TRBV12-1 is annotated as a pseudogene. The CDR3 has 13 amino acids.

As to this clone: Other DNA sequences in this sample translate to the same CDR3. V usage is TRBV6-5 and J usage is TRBJ2-7, with D perhaps matching TRBD1 or TRBD2 (5 bases each). The germline CDR1 and CDR2 sequences are MNHEY and SVGAGI. The length of the CDR3 is 13 residues. Deletions cut 3 bases from V and 4 bases from J, with 10 bases between. The CDR3 nucleotides are TGTGCCAGCAGTTATGGGGGACCATACGAGCAGTACTTC. It yields the protein CASSYGGPYEQYF.

V usage is TRBV7-6 and J usage is TRBJ1-3, with D possibly TRBD1 on 5 matching bases. Germline loops: CDR1 SGHVS, CDR2 FNYEAQ. There are 16 residues in the CDR3. Trimming stripped 5 bases from V and 2 bases from J, with 16 bases between. The CDR3, as DNA: TGTGCCAGCAGCGAAACAGGTCGAAGGGCTGGAAACACCATATATTTT. Translated, it gives CASSETGRRAGNTIYF.

This clone was detected once. The chain joins TRBV2 to TRBJ2-1, with 8 bases matching TRBD1. The CDR3 spans 14 residues. Germline values: CDR1 SNHLY, CDR2 FYNNEI. V lost 7 bases, J lost 9 bases, and 11 bases stayed unmatched. CDR3 in DNA: TGTGCCAGCAAAACAGGACAGGGTTACGGTGAGCAGTTCTTC. Its translation is CASKTGQGYGEQFF.

The gene calls are TRBV6-5 and TRBJ2-7; D gene uncertain. Germline V gene lookup returns CDR1 MNHEY and CDR2 SVGAGI. V was pared by 10 bases and J by 3 bases, with 19 bases between. CDR3 length: 14 amino acids. Here the CDR3 reads CAITREADRYEQYF. In DNA form, the CDR3 reads TGTGCCATCACAAGAGAGGCGGATCGCTACGAGCAGTACTTC.

The chain recombines TRBV15 with TRBJ1-2; D gene ambiguous. This CDR3 region has 15 residues. The germline V and J ends were trimmed by 0 bases and 8 bases, with 16 bases remaining between them. Germline CDR1 reads LNHNV; CDR2 reads YYDKDF (reference sequence). The CDR3 here is CATSRDPLIQSGYTF. DNA for the CDR3: TGTGCCACCAGCAGAGACCCTTTAATTCAGAGCGGCTACACCTTC.

The V gene is TRBV7-9, the J gene TRBJ1-3; maybe TRBD1 (6 bases). Looked up from germline, CDR1 is SEHNR and CDR2 is FQNEAQ (reference sequence). The CDR3 has 15 residues. Trimming pared 5 bases from V and 0 bases from J, leaving 11 bases between. CDR3 bases: TGTGCCAGCAGCACAGACAGGAGCTCTGGAAACACCATATATTTT. This gives the protein CASSTDRSSGNTIYF.

For the CDR3, the DNA is TGTGCCAGCACTCACCCCCTAGCGGGGTATGCCTACGAGCAGTACTTC. Protein product: CASTHPLAGYAYEQYF. The chain couples TRBV28 to TRBJ2-7; 9 nucleotides line up with TRBD2. The CDR3 consists of 16 residues. Per the germline V gene, CDR1 is MDHEN and CDR2 is SYDVKM. V shed 7 bases, J shed 2 bases, and the junction held 12 bases outside the gene matches.

The V call is TRBV11-3, the J call TRBJ2-5; 7 nucleotides agree with TRBD2. Germline V lookup: CDR1 SGHNT, CDR2 YENEEA. V shed 1 base and J 5 bases; nucleotides not matched to a gene: 10. This CDR3 region has 16 residues. CDR3 DNA sequence: TGTGCCAGCAGCTTAGGTGGGAGGGCCGGATCGGAGACCCAGTACTTC. Its protein product is CASSLGGRAGSETQYF. The full variable domain, rest sourced from reference TRBV11-3 and TRBJ2-5, is EAGVVQSPRYKIIEKKQPVAFWCNPISGHNTLYWYLQNLGQGPELLIRYENEEAVDDSQLPKDRFSAERLKGVDSTLKIQPAELGDSAVYLCASSLGGRAGSETQYFGPGTRLLVL.

The chain is built from TRBV28 and TRBJ2-3; maybe TRBD1 (5 bases). The CDR3 loop spans 14 amino acids. V shed 6 bases and J shed 0 bases, with 10 bases lying between them. Germline V gene lookup returns CDR1 MDHEN and CDR2 SYDVKM. The DNA of the CDR3 is TGTGCCAGCAGGAACAGGTACAGCACAGATACGCAGTATTTT. It translates to CASRNRYSTDTQYF.

The chain uses TRBV15 and TRBJ2-1; weak D call: TRBD1 (6 bases). Germline loops: CDR1 LNHNV, CDR2 YYDKDF (reference sequence). The CDR3 loop spans 14 amino acids. Trimming removed 8 bases from V and 3 bases from J, with 14 bases in between. The CDR3 coding sequence is TGTGCCACCGGCACAGGGAGTTTCTACAATGAGCAGTTCTTC. It is translated as CATGTGSFYNEQFF.

The chain is built from TRBV2 and TRBJ2-3, with TRBD2 matching 14 bases. The CDR3 is 16 residues long. Per the germline V gene, CDR1 is SNHLY and CDR2 is FYNNEI. The CDR3 region has the DNA TGTGCACTAAGGGGGGGACTAGCGGGAGGCACAGATACGCAGTATTTT. It encodes CALRGGLAGGTDTQYF.

CDR3 sequence: CASSQGFGPEAFF. In DNA form, the CDR3 reads TGCGCCAGCAGCCAAGGATTCGGACCTGAAGCTTTCTTT. This chain connects TRBV4-1 to TRBJ1-1; D is uncertain. V gave up 1 base and J gave up 6 bases, with 9 bases separating them. In germline, CDR1 is MGHRA, CDR2 YSYEKL. This CDR3 spans 13 amino acids.

The chain employs TRBV19 and TRBJ2-1; D not resolved. Trimming shortened V by 7 bases and J by 5 bases, and 6 bases separated the two germline ends. Looked up from germline, CDR1 is LNHDA and CDR2 is SQIVND (reference sequence). The CDR3 runs 11 residues. CDR3 region: CASTIDNEQFF. Written as DNA, the CDR3 is TGTGCCAGTACTATCGACAATGAGCAGTTCTTC. Supplemented by reference TRBV19 and TRBJ2-1, the full variable domain reads DGGITQSPKYLFRKEGQNVTLSCEQNLNHDAMYWYRQDPGQGLRLIYYSQIVNDFQKGDIAEGYSVSREKKESFPLTVTSAQKNPTAFYLCASTIDNEQFFGPGTRLTVL.

The chain is built from TRBV11-2 and TRBJ1-4, with 9 bases fitting TRBD1. The germline V gene has CDR1 SGHAT and CDR2 FQNNGV. The V gene end was trimmed by 4 bases and the J gene end by 5 bases; junction bases not matched to a gene: 5. The CDR3 runs 15 residues. CDR3: CASSSGTGRNEKLFF. The CDR3 nucleotides read TGTGCCAGCAGCTCGGGGACAGGGAGGAATGAAAAACTGTTTTTT. Using reference TRBV11-2 and TRBJ1-4 for the parts outside the CDR3, the full variable domain is EAGVAQSPRYKIIEKRQSVAFWCNPISGHATLYWYQQILGQGPKLLIQFQNNGVVDDSQLPKDRFSAERLKGVDSTLKIQPAKLEDSAVYLCASSSGTGRNEKLFFGSGTQLSVL.

V is TRBV19 and J is TRBJ1-5, with D uncertain. Germline CDR1 reads LNHDA; CDR2 reads SQIVND (reference sequence). Trimming removed 5 bases at V and 7 bases at J, with 12 bases between. The CDR3 has 13 amino acids. The CDR3 DNA is TGTGCCAGTAGTCCAGGAAGTTTCCAGCCCCAGCATTTT. This gives the protein CASSPGSFQPQHF.

The gene calls are TRBV28 and TRBJ2-7, with TRBD1 matching 8 bases. The CDR3 consists of 16 residues. Germline assignment: CDR1 MDHEN and CDR2 SYDVKM. V was pared by 3 bases and J by 5 bases, with 12 bases of the junction left unmatched. This chain's CDR3 is CASSFPGQGAFHEQYF. The CDR3 DNA reads TGTGCCAGCAGTTTCCCGGGTCAGGGGGCGTTCCACGAGCAGTACTTC.

This chain uses TRBV7-9 with TRBJ2-1, with a tentative D call TRBD1 (5 bases). Germline CDR1 SEHNR, CDR2 FQNEAQ (reference sequence). The CDR3 is made up of 13 amino acids. Trimming removed 4 bases from V and 9 bases from J, with 13 bases in between. The CDR3 reads CASSSFKTAEQFF. The CDR3 DNA is TGTGCCAGCAGCTCTTTTAAGACAGCTGAGCAGTTCTTC.

The chain employs TRBV19 and TRBJ1-1; 7 bases line up with TRBD1. From germline, CDR1 is LNHDA and CDR2 SQIVND (reference sequence). The CDR3 runs 15 residues. Losses at the gene ends were 4 bases for V and 3 bases for J; bases not matched to a gene: 8. The CDR3 nucleotides read TGTGCCAGTAGTAGCTACAGGGGCAGAGACACTGAAGCTTTCTTT. Translated, it gives CASSSYRGRDTEAFF.

The CDR3 is CASKEGVGSTEAFF. The CDR3 bases are TGTGCCAGCAAGGAGGGGGTCGGGAGCACTGAAGCTTTCTTT. The chain links TRBV6-5 to TRBJ1-1, with D maybe TRBD1 (6 bases). Germline CDR1 and CDR2: MNHEY and SVGAGI. The V and J ends lost 7 bases and 4 bases respectively, with 16 bases between them. The CDR3 is 14 residues long.